The rows below give T cell receptor beta chains drawn from one sample of a study of T cell changes during pregnancy in multiple sclerosis. Only in-frame clones appear in the TCRdb table, and some are missing; sequencing was by immunoSEQ multiplex PCR. The sample consists of 40,000 or so clones, around 90% of them appearing once. Source: CD4+ T cells from peripheral blood mononuclear cells, taken in the third trimester of pregnancy. The receptors shown here come from a female donor with multiple sclerosis, enrolled in a pregnancy study. Both conserved end residues are part of each CDR3. D genes are given only for firm matches. Size values are once, few and many counts, or a class for expanded clones, and some rows have none.

v_gene	j_gene	abundance	d_gene	CDR3nt	CDR3aa
TRBV19	TRBJ1-5	NA	NA	TGTGCCAGTAGTATGGGTGGAGGGTTCTATCAGCCCCAGCATTTT	CASSMGGGFYQPQHF
TRBV19	TRBJ1-5	NA	NA	TGTGCCACCGGAGGGGGGGCTAATCAGCCCCAGCATTTT	CATGGGANQPQHF
TRBV5-1	TRBJ1-2	NA	TRBD1	TGCGCCAGCAGCTTGACGGGACAGAACTATGGCTACACCTTC	CASSLTGQNYGYTF
TRBV25-1	TRBJ2-5	NA	NA	TGTGCCAGCAGTGAATGGGCAGACCTTGCGGAGACCCAGTACTTC	CASSEWADLAETQYF
TRBV19	TRBJ2-5	once	TRBD2	TGTGCCAGTAGTGAACTAGCGGGAGGTGCTGAGACCCAGTACTTC	CASSELAGGAETQYF
TRBV6-1	TRBJ2-2	NA	NA	TGTGCCAGCAGGCCAGCGGGCGCGAACACCGGGGAGCTGTTTTTT	CASRPAGANTGELFF
TRBV7-2	TRBJ2-7	NA	TRBD2	TGTGCCAGCAGCCCCCGGACTAGCGGGCTAACCTACGAGCAGTACTTC	CASSPRTSGLTYEQYF
TRBV11-3	TRBJ2-7	NA	TRBD1	TGTGCCAGCAGCTCCGGACAGGGGACGCGAGAGCAGTACTTC	CASSSGQGTREQYF
TRBV9	TRBJ1-1	NA	TRBD1	TGTGCCAGCAGCGTCGGGACAGCCGGAGGGGGGGCTTTCTTT	CASSVGTAGGGAFF
TRBV7-2	TRBJ2-7	NA	NA	TGTGCCAGCAGCCCCGCAGCCTACGAGCAGTACTTC	CASSPAAYEQYF
TRBV27	TRBJ2-3	NA	TRBD2	TGTGCCAGCAGTTTAAGTAGCGGGAGGTTCCCAGATACGCAGTATTTT	CASSLSSGRFPDTQYF
TRBV11-2	TRBJ2-1	NA	TRBD2	TGTGCCAGCAGCGGGGGACTAGCGGGGTACAATGAGCAGTTCTTC	CASSGGLAGYNEQFF
TRBV5-5	TRBJ2-5	NA	NA	TGTGCCAGCAGCTTCCGGGAGACCCAGTACTTC	CASSFRETQYF
TRBV4-3	TRBJ1-1	NA	NA	TGCGCCAGCAGCCAAGATAGATACGGGGGCACTGAAGCTTTCTTT	CASSQDRYGGTEAFF
TRBV28	TRBJ1-1	NA	NA	TGTGCCAGCAGTTTGATCGGGGGGCACACTGAAGCTTTCTTT	CASSLIGGHTEAFF
TRBV19	TRBJ2-1	NA	NA	TGTGCCAGTAGTCAGCGGGTGGGGGACTACAATGAGCAGTTCTTC	CASSQRVGDYNEQFF
TRBV19	TRBJ2-6	NA	NA	TGTGCCAGTAGTATAGACAGGGCCGGGGCCAACGTCCTGACTTTC	CASSIDRAGANVLTF
TRBV27	TRBJ2-7	NA	NA	TGTGCCAGCAGTTCCGGGAGTTACGAGCAGTACTTC	CASSSGSYEQYF
TRBV11-2	TRBJ1-2	NA	NA	TGTGCCAGCAGCTTAGATTGGGCAGGTTTCAGCTATGGCTACACCTTC	CASSLDWAGFSYGYTF
TRBV27	TRBJ2-2	NA	TRBD1	TGTGCCAGCCCAAGAGTACAGGGGTTCACCGGGGAGCTGTTTTTT	CASPRVQGFTGELFF
TRBV7-8	TRBJ2-4	NA	TRBD2	TGTGCCAGCAGCTCCGAAGACGCCCCACTAGCGGACTTAGCCAAAAACATTCAGTACTTC	CASSSEDAPLADLAKNIQYF
TRBV5-1	TRBJ2-1	NA	TRBD2	TGCGCCAGCAGCCCCCAAACTAGCGGGGGTCGCAATGAGCAGTTCTTC	CASSPQTSGGRNEQFF
TRBV14	TRBJ1-3	NA	NA	TGTGCCAGCAGGCCCCCGGGGAACTCTGGAAACACCATATATTTT	CASRPPGNSGNTIYF
TRBV12-5	TRBJ1-1	NA	NA	TGTGCTAGTGGTTTTTCGGGTGAAGCTTTCTTT	CASGFSGEAFF
TRBV5-8	TRBJ2-1	once	NA	TGTGCCAGCAGCTTGAATACGATGACTCGCTCCTACAATGAGCAGTTCTTC	CASSLNTMTRSYNEQFF
TRBV28	TRBJ1-2	NA	NA	TGTGCCAGCAGTTTCTCGAACTATGGCTACACCTTC	CASSFSNYGYTF